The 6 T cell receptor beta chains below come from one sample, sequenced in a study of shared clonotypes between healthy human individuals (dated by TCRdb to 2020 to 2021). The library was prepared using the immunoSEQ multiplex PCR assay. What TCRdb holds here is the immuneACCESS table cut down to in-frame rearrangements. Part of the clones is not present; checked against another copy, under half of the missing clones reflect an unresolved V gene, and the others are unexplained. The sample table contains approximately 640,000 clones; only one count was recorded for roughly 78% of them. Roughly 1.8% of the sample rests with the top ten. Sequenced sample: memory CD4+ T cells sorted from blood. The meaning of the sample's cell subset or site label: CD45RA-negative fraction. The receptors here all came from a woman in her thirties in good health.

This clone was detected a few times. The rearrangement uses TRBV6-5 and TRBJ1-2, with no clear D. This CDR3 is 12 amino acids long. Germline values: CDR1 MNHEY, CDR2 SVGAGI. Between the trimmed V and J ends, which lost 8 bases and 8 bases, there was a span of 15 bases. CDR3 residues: CASYGFPFGYTF. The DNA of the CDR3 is TGTGCCAGCTATGGTTTCCCCTTCGGCTACACCTTC.

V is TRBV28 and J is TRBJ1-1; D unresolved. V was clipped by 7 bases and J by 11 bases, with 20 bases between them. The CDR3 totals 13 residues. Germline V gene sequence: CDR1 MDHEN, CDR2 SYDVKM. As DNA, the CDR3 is TGTGCCAGCACCAATCCCGGGGATTCTTTGGCTTTCTTT. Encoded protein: CASTNPGDSLAFF.

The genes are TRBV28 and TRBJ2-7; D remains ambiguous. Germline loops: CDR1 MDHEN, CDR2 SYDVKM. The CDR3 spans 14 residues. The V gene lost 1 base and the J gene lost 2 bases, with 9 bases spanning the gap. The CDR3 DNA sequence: TGTGCCAGCAGTTTATACGCAACCCCCTACGAGCAGTACTTC. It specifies CASSLYATPYEQYF.

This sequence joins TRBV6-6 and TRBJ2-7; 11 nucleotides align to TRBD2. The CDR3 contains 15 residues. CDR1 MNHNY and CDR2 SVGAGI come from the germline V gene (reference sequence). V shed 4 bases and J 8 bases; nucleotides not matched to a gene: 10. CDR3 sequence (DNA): TGTGCCAGCAGTTCCGGGACTAGCGGTTCGCCCCAGCAGTACTTC. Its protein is CASSSGTSGSPQQYF.

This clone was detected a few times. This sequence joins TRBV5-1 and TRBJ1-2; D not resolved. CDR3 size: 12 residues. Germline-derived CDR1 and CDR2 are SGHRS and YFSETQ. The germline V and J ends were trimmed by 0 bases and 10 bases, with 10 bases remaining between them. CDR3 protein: CASSLDSQTYTF. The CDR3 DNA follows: TGCGCCAGCAGCTTGGATTCCCAGACCTACACCTTC. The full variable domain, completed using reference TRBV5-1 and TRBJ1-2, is KAGVTQTPRYLIKTRGQQVTLSCSPISGHRSVSWYQQTPGQGLQFLFEYFSETQRNKGNFPGRFSGRQFSNSRSEMNVSTLELGDSALYLCASSLDSQTYTFGSGTRLTVV.

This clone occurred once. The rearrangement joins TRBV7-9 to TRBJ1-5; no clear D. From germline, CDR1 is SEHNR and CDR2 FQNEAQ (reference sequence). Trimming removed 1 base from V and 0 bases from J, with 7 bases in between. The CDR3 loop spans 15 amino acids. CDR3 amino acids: CASSLGLTSNQPQHF. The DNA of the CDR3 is TGTGCCAGCAGCTTAGGGCTAACTAGCAATCAGCCCCAGCATTTT.